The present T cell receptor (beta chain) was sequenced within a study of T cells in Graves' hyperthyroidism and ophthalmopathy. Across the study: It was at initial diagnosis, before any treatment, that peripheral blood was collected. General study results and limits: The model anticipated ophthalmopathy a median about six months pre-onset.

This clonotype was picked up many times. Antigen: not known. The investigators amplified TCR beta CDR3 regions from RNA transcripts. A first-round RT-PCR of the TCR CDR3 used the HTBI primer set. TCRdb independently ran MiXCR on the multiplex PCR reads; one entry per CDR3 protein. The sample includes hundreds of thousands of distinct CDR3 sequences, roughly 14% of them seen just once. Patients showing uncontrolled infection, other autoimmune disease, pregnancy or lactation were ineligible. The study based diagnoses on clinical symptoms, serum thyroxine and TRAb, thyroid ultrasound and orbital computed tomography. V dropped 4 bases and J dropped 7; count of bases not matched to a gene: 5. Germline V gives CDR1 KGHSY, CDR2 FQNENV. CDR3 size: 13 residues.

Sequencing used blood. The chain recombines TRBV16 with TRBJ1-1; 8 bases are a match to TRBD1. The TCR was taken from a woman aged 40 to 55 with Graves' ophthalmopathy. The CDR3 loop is CASSPTGVSEAFF. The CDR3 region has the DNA TGTGCCAGCAGCCCGACAGGGGTGAGTGAAGCTTTCTTT.